The present TCR beta chain was sequenced within a study of T cells in Graves' hyperthyroidism and ophthalmopathy. In the study overall: Peripheral blood was acquired at first diagnosis, ahead of any therapy whatsoever.

Amplification of TCR beta CDR3 regions used RNA as the template. Researchers ran a first-round RT-PCR on the TCR CDR3 using the HTBI primer set. TCRdb re-called the multiplex PCR reads with MiXCR, one entry per CDR3 protein. The repertoire holds a few hundred thousand distinct CDR3 sequences, roughly 15% seen once, with about 20% in the top ten. This clonotype has ten or more counts. The material sequenced was blood. This TCR was sampled from a woman in her twenties or thirties with Graves' ophthalmopathy.

The CDR3 protein is CASSPRTGEYNSPLHF. CDR3 bases: TGTGCCAGCAGCCCTAGGACAGGGGAATATAATTCACCCCTCCACTTT. The chain couples TRBV5-5 to TRBJ1-6; TRBD1 aligns across 9 bases. The germline V gene has CDR1 SGHKS and CDR2 YYEKEE (reference sequence). V shed 4 bases, J shed 4 bases, and the junction held 6 bases outside the gene matches. CDR3 length: 16 amino acids.